The rows below give T cell receptor beta chains drawn from one sample of a study of cytomegalovirus exposure and HLA in healthy donors. The table came from immunoSEQ multiplex PCR; TCRdb's copy has only in-frame clones and leaves some out. The sample holds more than 150,000 clones, roughly 78% seen once. The sequenced material came from PBMCs. Every receptor here comes from a woman aged 30 to 39 in good health and CMV-seronegative. The CDR3 runs from the conserved cysteine through the conserved F or W. Each record gives: clone size, J gene, CDR3 length, V gene, D gene, CDR3 protein, CDR3 DNA. D genes are given only for firm matches. Size is omitted from some rows. Given values are once, few, many or a class for expanded clones.

NA TRBJ1-1 15 TRBV5-5 NA CASSLGVGLNTEAFF TGTGCCAGCAGCTTGGGAGTGGGCCTGAACACTGAAGCTTTCTTT
NA TRBJ2-7 18 TRBV2 TRBD2 CASRRGTRIGVGYYEQYF TGTGCCAGCAGACGTGGGACTAGGATCGGTGTAGGGTACTACGAGCAGTACTTC
NA TRBJ1-2 15 TRBV12-5 NA CASGLKTGLNYGYTF TGTGCTAGTGGTCTTAAGACAGGCCTTAATTATGGCTACACCTTC
once TRBJ2-3 17 TRBV30 TRBD2 CAWSSKTNSGARDTQYF TGTGCCTGGAGTTCAAAGACCAATAGCGGGGCGCGGGATACGCAGTATTTT
once TRBJ2-2 15 TRBV11-2 NA CASSFTGGAPGELFF TGTGCCAGCAGCTTCACGGGGGGCGCCCCCGGGGAGCTGTTTTTT
NA TRBJ2-3 14 TRBV5-6 NA CASSSPYRVDTQYF TGTGCCAGCAGCTCCCCATACAGGGTGGATACGCAGTATTTT
few TRBJ2-7 14 TRBV29-1 TRBD1 CSVGGTGIEDEQYF TGCAGCGTTGGGGGGACAGGGATCGAAGACGAGCAGTACTTC
NA TRBJ2-1 13 TRBV2 TRBD2 CASRLAGNNEQFF TGTGCCAGCAGACTAGCGGGGAACAATGAGCAGTTCTTC
NA TRBJ1-1 14 TRBV2 NA CASSEWEANTEAFF TGTGCCAGCAGTGAATGGGAGGCGAACACTGAAGCTTTCTTT
NA TRBJ1-1 15 TRBV9 NA CASSVGPGLNTEAFF TGTGCCAGCAGCGTAGGTCCAGGTCTGAACACTGAAGCTTTCTTT
NA TRBJ2-5 14 TRBV5-1 NA CASSLALGQETQYF TGCGCCAGCAGCTTGGCACTAGGTCAGGAGACCCAGTACTTC
NA TRBJ2-2 12 TRBV30 TRBD1 CAWGQGNGELFF TGTGCCTGGGGACAGGGCAACGGGGAGCTGTTTTTT
NA TRBJ2-2 13 TRBV29-1 NA CSVVLDPTGELFF TGCAGCGTTGTGCTAGATCCCACCGGGGAGCTGTTTTTT
NA TRBJ2-3 15 TRBV6-5 NA CASSYDYGNTDTQYF TGTGCCAGCAGTTATGACTACGGGAACACAGATACGCAGTATTTT
NA TRBJ1-2 16 TRBV4-1 TRBD1 CASRITGGDPGYGYTF TGCGCCAGCAGAATTACAGGGGGGGATCCTGGCTATGGCTACACCTTC
NA TRBJ1-2 14 TRBV6-4 TRBD1 CASSETGDDYGYTF TGTGCCAGCAGTGAAACAGGGGACGACTATGGCTACACCTTC
NA TRBJ1-4 14 TRBV6-5 NA CATSRQARNEKLFF TGTGCCACGAGCCGACAGGCTAGAAATGAAAAACTGTTTTTT
NA TRBJ2-2 13 TRBV30 NA CAWSLGGTGELFF TGTGCCTGGAGTTTGGGGGGAACCGGGGAGCTGTTTTTT
NA TRBJ2-7 14 TRBV13 TRBD2 CASSQGLASYEQYF TGTGCCAGCAGCCAAGGACTAGCCTCCTACGAGCAGTACTTC
NA TRBJ2-5 12 TRBV30 NA CAWTRVQETQYF TGTGCCTGGACCCGGGTGCAAGAGACCCAGTACTTC
NA TRBJ2-5 17 TRBV5-6 TRBD2 CASSLRLAGTPIETQYF TGTGCCAGCAGCTTGCGACTAGCGGGGACCCCAATAGAGACCCAGTACTTC
NA TRBJ1-1 16 TRBV5-1 NA CASSPGLRAPNTEAFF TGCGCCAGCAGCCCCGGACTCCGGGCCCCAAACACTGAAGCTTTCTTT
once TRBJ2-7 15 TRBV6-5 TRBD1 CASSFRGDRAYEQYF TGTGCCAGCAGTTTTCGCGGGGACAGGGCGTACGAGCAGTACTTC
NA TRBJ1-1 16 TRBV7-8 NA CASSFLAGVPSTEAFF TGTGCCAGCAGCTTTCTGGCAGGGGTTCCGAGCACTGAAGCTTTCTTT
NA TRBJ2-1 18 TRBV4-2 TRBD2 CASSRQILLAGGPNEQFF TGTGCCAGCAGCCGACAAATACTACTAGCGGGGGGGCCGAATGAGCAGTTCTTC
NA TRBJ1-2 13 TRBV5-6 TRBD1 CASSLSTGDGYTF TGTGCCAGCAGCTTGAGTACAGGGGATGGCTACACCTTC
NA TRBJ1-2 13 TRBV6-5 NA CASSYRGRNGYTF TGTGCCAGCAGTTACCGGGGGAGAAATGGCTACACCTTC
few TRBJ1-1 12 TRBV27 NA CASSFRGGEAFF TGTGCCAGCAGTTTCAGAGGGGGGGAGGCTTTCTTT
once TRBJ2-7 13 TRBV7-7 NA CASSLGTGSEQYF TGTGCTAGCAGCTTAGGGACTGGGAGCGAGCAGTACTTC
NA TRBJ1-5 14 TRBV9 NA CASSVTEGDQPQHF TGTGCCAGCAGCGTGACCGAGGGGGATCAGCCCCAGCATTTT
NA TRBJ1-1 13 TRBV12-5 NA CASGLRGGTEAFF TGTGCTAGTGGTTTGCGGGGAGGCACTGAAGCTTTCTTT
few TRBJ1-1 14 TRBV9 TRBD1 CASSGTGISPEAFF TGTGCCAGCAGCGGGACAGGGATATCCCCTGAAGCTTTCTTT
NA TRBJ2-7 13 TRBV5-6 NA CASMAGSSYEQYF TGTGCCAGCATGGCGGGGAGCTCCTACGAGCAGTACTTC
NA TRBJ2-5 15 TRBV18 TRBD2 CASSPNGGAQETQYF TGTGCCAGCTCACCAAACGGGGGGGCCCAAGAGACCCAGTACTTC
NA TRBJ2-2 16 TRBV7-9 NA CASSFLHRENTGELFF TGTGCCAGCAGCTTCCTTCACCGGGAGAACACCGGGGAGCTGTTTTTT
NA TRBJ2-2 15 TRBV6-5 NA CATRLERRHTGELFF TGTGCCACGAGACTGGAACGGAGACACACCGGGGAGCTGTTTTTT
NA TRBJ2-7 14 TRBV15 NA CATSRGDTSYEQYF TGTGCCACCAGCAGAGGGGACACTTCCTACGAGCAGTACTTC
NA TRBJ1-1 15 TRBV4-1 NA CASSQEAVGSTEAFF TGCGCCAGCAGCCAAGAAGCGGTGGGTAGCACTGAAGCTTTCTTT
NA TRBJ2-1 15 TRBV7-2 NA CASSLAGGAYNEQFF TGTGCCAGCAGCTTAGCAGGGGGGGCCTACAATGAGCAGTTCTTC
NA TRBJ2-5 18 TRBV7-2 TRBD2 CASSLEALGREGRKTQYF TGTGCCAGCAGCTTAGAGGCTTTGGGCAGGGAGGGGCGAAAGACCCAGTACTTC
NA TRBJ2-7 14 TRBV30 NA CAWRWGDHSYEQYF TGTGCCTGGAGGTGGGGCGACCACTCCTACGAGCAGTACTTC
NA TRBJ2-7 14 TRBV7-2 TRBD2 CASRVGLATDEQYF TGTGCCAGCCGGGTCGGACTAGCGACCGACGAGCAGTACTTC
NA TRBJ2-1 15 TRBV5-1 TRBD2 CASSLGGGFYNEQFF TGCGCCAGCAGCTTGGGCGGGGGATTCTACAATGAGCAGTTCTTC
NA TRBJ2-3 15 TRBV6-5 TRBD2 CASSYSGGYTDTQYF TGTGCCAGCAGTTATAGCGGGGGGTACACAGATACGCAGTATTTT
NA TRBJ1-2 14 TRBV28 NA CASSFEVEIPGYTF TGTGCCAGCAGCTTTGAGGTGGAAATACCTGGCTACACCTTC
NA TRBJ1-2 15 TRBV6-5 TRBD1 CASSQETGGRYGYTF TGTGCCAGCAGCCAAGAGACAGGGGGGAGATATGGCTACACCTTC
once TRBJ1-5 12 TRBV27 NA CASSSLNQPQHF TGTGCCAGCAGTTCCCTAAATCAGCCCCAGCATTTT
NA TRBJ1-5 10 TRBV30 NA CAWISGHKHF TGTGCCTGGATTTCGGGACATAAACATTTT
NA TRBJ2-7 14 TRBV7-9 NA CASSLGVWGDEQYF TGTGCCAGCAGCTTAGGAGTGTGGGGCGACGAGCAGTACTTC
NA TRBJ2-2 18 TRBV4-2 TRBD1 CASSQPRNRGTNTGELFF TGTGCCAGCAGCCAGCCGAGGAACAGGGGAACAAACACCGGGGAGCTGTTTTTT
NA TRBJ2-7 16 TRBV6-4 NA CASSLTVKKTSYEQYF TGTGCCAGCAGCCTGACAGTAAAAAAGACCTCCTACGAGCAGTACTTC
NA TRBJ1-1 14 TRBV5-1 NA CASSLWGGNTEAFF TGCGCCAGCAGCTTGTGGGGGGGGAACACTGAAGCTTTCTTT
NA TRBJ2-3 16 TRBV2 TRBD2 CASSMQTSGETDTQYF TGTGCCAGCAGTATGCAGACTAGCGGGGAAACAGATACGCAGTATTTT
NA TRBJ2-7 13 TRBV10-3 TRBD1 CAISGGQSYEQYF TGTGCCATCAGTGGGGGACAGTCCTACGAGCAGTACTTC
NA TRBJ2-5 16 TRBV5-1 TRBD2 CASSFKLAGVQETQYF TGCGCCAGCAGCTTCAAACTAGCGGGGGTACAAGAGACCCAGTACTTC